The rows below give T cell receptor beta chains drawn from one sample of a study of blood T cell repertoires in COVID-19. Sequencing used immunoSEQ multiplex PCR; TCRdb keeps in-frame clones, though not all of them. The table shows around 300,000 clones, with 75% to 90% occurring only once. The specimen sequenced was peripheral blood. The source of these receptors is a woman between 40 and 50 years old who had recovered from COVID-19. The CDR3 runs from the conserved cysteine through the conserved F or W. D genes are given only for firm matches. Clone size is not always given. Where it is, it says once, few, many or a class for expanded clones.

V gene	D gene	clone size	J gene	CDR3 DNA	CDR3 protein
TRBV20-1	-	-	TRBJ1-2	TGCAGTGCGACGGAGCTTTGGGGCTACACCTTC	CSATELWGYTF
TRBV4-1	-	-	TRBJ2-7	TGCGCCAGCAGCCAAGGGAGGGACAGCTACGAGCAGTACTTC	CASSQGRDSYEQYF
TRBV6-4	TRBD2	-	TRBJ2-5	TGTGCCAGCAGTGAGGAGGAGACTAGCGGTCAAGAGACCCAGTACTTC	CASSEEETSGQETQYF
TRBV24-1	TRBD2	-	TRBJ2-1	TGTGCCACCAGTGATTCGACTAGCGGGGCTCTAGGGAATGAGCAGTTCTTC	CATSDSTSGALGNEQFF
TRBV7-8	-	-	TRBJ1-6	TGTGCCGGGCGTGGGAGCTCCTATAATTCACCCCTCCACTTT	CAGRGSSYNSPLHF
TRBV28	-	-	TRBJ2-3	TGTGCCAGCAGTTCCGGACAGAGCACAGATACGCAGTATTTT	CASSSGQSTDTQYF
TRBV25-1	-	-	TRBJ1-1	TGTGCCAGCAGTGAAAGAGGGGCGGGGATGAACACTGAAGCTTTCTTT	CASSERGAGMNTEAFF
TRBV14	TRBD1	-	TRBJ2-7	TGTGCCAGCAGCCAAGACGCACAGGGGACCTACGAGCAGTACTTC	CASSQDAQGTYEQYF
TRBV6-5	TRBD2	few	TRBJ2-7	TGTGCCAGCACCGAGACTAGCGGGAGCTCCTACGAGCAGTACTTC	CASTETSGSSYEQYF
TRBV3-1/TRBV3-2	-	-	TRBJ1-2	TGTGCCAGCAGCCAAGATCCAGGTGGCTACACCTTC	CASSQDPGGYTF
TRBV9	-	-	TRBJ2-5	TGTGCCAGCAGCGTAGAAGGCCGAGGGGGATCGGAGACCCAGTACTTC	CASSVEGRGGSETQYF
TRBV7-8	TRBD1	-	TRBJ2-7	TGTGCCAGCAGCCCCGCCCTCGGGACAGTACCCTACGAGCAGTACTTC	CASSPALGTVPYEQYF
TRBV28	-	-	TRBJ1-1	TGTGCCAGCAGTTTAACCGTAAAGAGCATGAACACTGAAGCTTTCTTT	CASSLTVKSMNTEAFF
TRBV30	-	-	TRBJ2-5	TGTGCCTGGAGGCCCGGACAGCCTAAGCAAGAGACCCAGTACTTC	CAWRPGQPKQETQYF
TRBV3-1/TRBV3-2	TRBD1	-	TRBJ2-1	TGTGCCAGCAGCCACGGTCGCGGGACAGGGAGTAATGATGAGCAGTTCTTC	CASSHGRGTGSNDEQFF
TRBV3-1/TRBV3-2	-	-	TRBJ1-2	TGTGCCAGCGGAGAACAACAGGGTTTGGGCTACACCTTC	CASGEQQGLGYTF
TRBV6-2/TRBV6-3	-	-	TRBJ2-6	TGTGCCAGCAGTTACGACTCCTCTGGGGCCAACGTCCTGACTTTC	CASSYDSSGANVLTF
TRBV7-6	-	-	TRBJ1-4	TGTGCCAGCAGCCCCTCAAGTCGGTCCCACAGCCGGCTTGCAACTAATGAAAAACTGTTTTTT	CASSPSSRSHSRLATNEKLFF
TRBV2	-	-	TRBJ2-5	TGTGCCAGCAGTGAAGCGAAGCGAGCAGAGACCCAGTACTTC	CASSEAKRAETQYF
TRBV28	-	-	TRBJ2-2	TGTGCCAGCAGAGGGGACTTTGCCGGGGAGCTGTTTTTT	CASRGDFAGELFF
TRBV25-1	-	once	TRBJ1-4	TGTGCCAGCAGTGAGGGGGCAGGTGAAAAACTGTTTTTT	CASSEGAGEKLFF
TRBV7-9	-	few	TRBJ2-1	TGTGCCAGCAGCTTAGTGGTGGCTAGGAAATATCCTGAGCAGTTCTTC	CASSLVVARKYPEQFF
TRBV5-1	TRBD2	-	TRBJ2-5	TGCGCCAGCAGCTTCGAGCGGGAGGGAGAGACCCAGTACTTC	CASSFEREGETQYF
TRBV2	TRBD1	few	TRBJ1-6	TGTGCCAGCATTGGGACAGGGTACTCACCCCTCCACTTT	CASIGTGYSPLHF